This T cell receptor beta chain was retrieved from a study of a mutant IDH1 vaccine in newly diagnosed glioma. At the level of the study: The treated group averaged approximately 38 years old and was around 62% male, roughly 40% female. Study conclusions and caveats: Induction of immune responses by the vaccine occurred in about 93% of patients.

This clone was seen just once. What it binds is unknown. Described time point: week 35, safety follow-up. Topical imiquimod was applied with each vaccine dose, which held 300 ug of mutant IDH1 20-mer peptide. Eight vaccine injections were given to patients in weeks 1, 3, 5, 7, 11, 15, 19 and 23. New WHO grade 3 or 4 astrocytomas that were IDH1-mutant and ATRX-lost occurred in the donors. CDR1 and CDR2 (germline): MNHEY, SVGAGI. The CDR3 runs 15 residues. The ends lost 6 bases at V and 4 bases at J; junction bases unmatched: 7. TCRdb's copy holds only in-frame clones and misses some; the assay was immunoSEQ multiplex PCR. The profile shows approximately 41,000 clones, 80% to 90% of them singletons.

The J gene is TRBJ1-5, the V gene TRBV6-5; 9 nucleotides agree with TRBD1. The receptor was derived from a man aged 35 to 55 with glioma. Specimen: PBMCs, collected from a glioma patient whose treatment included an IDH1 peptide vaccine. The CDR3: CASSQDRGVNQPQHF. CDR3 coding DNA: TGTGCCAGCAGCCAGGACAGGGGCGTTAATCAGCCCCAGCATTTT.